The 25 T cell receptor beta chains in this list originate from one sample, sequenced in a study of beta chain features in type 1 diabetes. General study points: Type 1 diabetes patients had TCRB CDR3s that were shorter (moderately but significantly so) in all four CD4+ subsets.

Antigens of these TCRs are unknown. The authors reverse transcribed all of the isolated RNA, so sequencing captured expressed TCRB transcripts. Clones were read by immunoSEQ multiplex PCR, and TCRdb kept only the in-frame ones, dropping some. The repertoire holds about 650,000 clones, with roughly 12% as singletons. Sequencing was performed on naive CD4+ T cells from blood. The source is a man aged 30 to 39 with type 1 diabetes.

In regard to this clone: In the same sample, other DNA sequences code for this CDR3. V is TRBV7-9 and J is TRBJ2-7; D is perhaps TRBD1 or TRBD2 (6 bases each). This CDR3 spans 15 amino acids. Germline V gives CDR1 SEHNR, CDR2 FQNEAQ (reference sequence). V was shortened by 1 base and J by 2 bases, with 12 bases between the two germline ends. The CDR3 sequence is CASSLVGGTTYEQYF. DNA of the CDR3: TGTGCCAGCAGCTTAGTTGGGGGGACAACCTACGAGCAGTACTTC.

This clone was detected a few times. The chain combines TRBV25-1 with TRBJ1-6; the match to TRBD1 covers 9 bases. J gave up 4 bases and V 5 bases, and 6 bases lay outside the gene matches. Germline assignment: CDR1 MGHDK and CDR2 SYGVNS. The CDR3 has 16 residues. The CDR3 region has the DNA TGTGCCAGCAGTAAGACAGGGGGTTGGTATAATTCACCCCTCCACTTT. This gives the protein CASSKTGGWYNSPLHF.

The rearrangement uses TRBV7-2 and TRBJ1-1; a weak D match, TRBD1 (5 bases). The CDR3 runs 14 residues. The germline V gene encodes CDR1 SGHTA and CDR2 FQGNSA. The V gene lost 5 bases and the J gene lost 4 bases, with 14 bases spanning the gap. CDR3 in DNA: TGTGCCAGCAGCAGAGATCGGGGGGTCACTGAAGCTTTCTTT. Translation gives CASSRDRGVTEAFF.

This clone showed up many times. The genes are TRBV10-3 and TRBJ2-3, with D maybe TRBD1 (6 bases). The V and J ends lost 7 bases and 5 bases respectively, with 10 bases between them. CDR3 length: 12 amino acids. Germline lookup yields CDR1 ENHRY and CDR2 SYGVKD. CDR3: CAITGDLDTQYF. The CDR3 nucleotides read TGTGCCATCACAGGGGACCTAGATACGCAGTATTTT.

This clone was observed a handful of times. The chain employs TRBV29-1 and TRBJ2-5, with D unclear. The last part of the DNA fits TRBJ2-7 better; the J call may be wrong. CDR3 length: 13 amino acids. The germline V gene has CDR1 SQVTM and CDR2 ANQGSEA. The CDR3 loop reads CSVVGGGRYEQYF. In nucleotides, the CDR3 is TGCAGCGTTGTTGGCGGTGGGCGATACGAGCAGTACTTC.

The rearrangement joins TRBV18 to TRBJ2-7, with D uncertain. V was trimmed by 6 bases and J by 1 base, leaving 13 bases between them. Looked up from germline, CDR1 is KGHSH and CDR2 is LQKENI. This CDR3 region has 14 residues. DNA of the CDR3: TGTGCCAGCTCCGCCATGCCATCATCCTACGAGCAGTACTTC. Translation: CASSAMPSSYEQYF.

This clone was counted a few times. The junction differs from germline at one of its ends, possibly a read error. This chain joins TRBV5-4 and TRBJ2-1; no firm D call. Per germline, CDR1 SGHNT and CDR2 YYREEE (reference sequence). This CDR3 spans 12 amino acids. The CDR3 DNA reads TGTGCCAGCACCTTGGGGAACAATGAGCAGTTCTTC. Translating gives CASTLGNNEQFF.

This clone has only a few counts. This chain connects TRBV9 to TRBJ1-1, with D unresolved. In germline, CDR1 is SGDLS, CDR2 YYNGEE. The CDR3 contains 13 residues. Trimming pared 0 bases from V and 7 bases from J, leaving 10 bases between. In nucleotides, the CDR3 is TGTGCCAGCAGCGTAGGACAAAACCTTGAAGCTTTCTTT. Encoded protein: CASSVGQNLEAFF.

The chain couples TRBV19 to TRBJ2-6; D gene unclear. Germline lookup yields CDR1 LNHDA and CDR2 SQIVND (reference sequence). CDR3 length: 17 residues. The V end lost 8 bases, the J end lost 0 bases, and 17 bases lay between the germline ends. CDR3 protein: CASSVQRNPSGANVLTF. The CDR3 DNA follows: TGTGCCAGTTCCGTCCAACGAAACCCCTCTGGGGCCAACGTCCTGACTTTC. The variable domain in full, with the rest retrieved from reference TRBV19 and TRBJ2-6, is DGGITQSPKYLFRKEGQNVTLSCEQNLNHDAMYWYRQDPGQGLRLIYYSQIVNDFQKGDIAEGYSVSREKKESFPLTVTSAQKNPTAFYLCASSVQRNPSGANVLTFGAGSRLTVL.

This clone was counted a few times. The chain carries TRBV5-1 and TRBJ2-7, with TRBD1 matching 7 bases. The CDR3 sequence is 14 residues long. Per germline, CDR1 SGHRS and CDR2 YFSETQ. V was clipped by 5 bases and J by 2 bases; unmatched bases: 7. The CDR3 DNA is TGCGCCAGCAGTCATGGACAGGAAGCCTACGAGCAGTACTTC. As protein: CASSHGQEAYEQYF. The full variable domain, its missing parts supplied by reference TRBV5-1 and TRBJ2-7, is KAGVTQTPRYLIKTRGQQVTLSCSPISGHRSVSWYQQTPGQGLQFLFEYFSETQRNKGNFPGRFSGRQFSNSRSEMNVSTLELGDSALYLCASSHGQEAYEQYFGPGTRLTVT.

The table lists this clone with a few counts. The rearrangement uses TRBV11-1 and TRBJ2-1; TRBD2 matches 8 bases. From germline, CDR1 is SGHAT and CDR2 FQDESV (reference sequence). This CDR3 spans 16 amino acids. V shed 10 bases, J shed 5 bases, and the junction held 16 bases outside the gene matches. CDR3 sequence: CATAGGAGITNNEQFF. CDR3 coding DNA: TGTGCCACCGCGGGGGGAGCGGGGATAACAAACAATGAGCAGTTCTTC.

This clone was seen only a few times. This chain joins TRBV27 and TRBJ1-5; D is possibly TRBD1 (5 bases). The ends were cut back, 3 bases at V and 1 base at J, with 13 bases in the middle. The CDR3 has 16 residues. CDR1 is MNHEY and CDR2 is SMNVEV in the germline V gene (reference sequence). In nucleotides, the CDR3 is TGTGCCAGCAGTTTCTCCGGGGGGGGAAGCAATCAGCCCCAGCATTTT. Its protein is CASSFSGGGSNQPQHF.

This clone occurred a few times. Here the CDR3 DNA reads TGTGCCAGCAGCTTAGTAGGGGGTCAATACGAGCAGTACTTC. Its translation: CASSLVGGQYEQYF. This chain joins TRBV7-9 and TRBJ2-7; D is perhaps TRBD1 (6 bases). Germline values: CDR1 SEHNR, CDR2 FQNEAQ (reference sequence). Trimming removed 1 base at V and 4 bases at J, with 11 bases between. CDR3 length equals 14 residues. The full variable domain, completed using reference TRBV7-9 and TRBJ2-7, is DTGVSQNPRHKITKRGQNVTFRCDPISEHNRLYWYRQTLGQGPEFLTYFQNEAQLEKSRLLSDRFSAERPKGSFSTLEIQRTEQGDSAMYLCASSLVGGQYEQYFGPGTRLTVT.

This clone was seen only a few times. V and J are TRBV27 and TRBJ1-2, with 7 positions matching TRBD1. Looked up from germline, CDR1 is MNHEY and CDR2 is SMNVEV (reference sequence). The CDR3 is made up of 15 amino acids. With 6 bases clipped from V and 4 bases from J, the junction kept 11 bases outside the gene matches. CDR3 sequence (DNA): TGTGCCAGCAGCCGATTCTGGACAGGAGTCTATGGCTACACCTTC. As protein: CASSRFWTGVYGYTF.

This clone came up a few times. This chain connects TRBV25-1 to TRBJ2-7; 11 bases match TRBD1. CDR1 is MGHDK, CDR2 SYGVNS, per germline. The ends lost 6 bases at V and 0 bases at J; junction bases unmatched: 13. This CDR3 contains 18 residues. CDR3 sequence (DNA): TGTGCCAGCAGCTCGTCGGGACAGGGGGGGCGAAGCTCCTACGAGCAGTACTTC. This translates into CASSSSGQGGRSSYEQYF.

This clone has only a few counts. The chain combines TRBV18 with TRBJ2-1; D ambiguous. The CDR3 length is 11 residues. The V gene lost 6 bases and the J gene lost 4 bases, with 4 bases spanning the gap. Germline CDR1 is KGHSH and CDR2 is LQKENI. CDR3 sequence reads: CASSQYNEQFF. The CDR3 region has the DNA TGTGCCAGCTCCCAATACAATGAGCAGTTCTTC.

The table lists this clone with a few counts. The gene calls are TRBV29-1 and TRBJ2-5, with 10 bases identical to TRBD1. The junction had 4 bases not matched to a gene; V was cut back by 5 bases and J by 4 bases. Germline values: CDR1 SQVTM, CDR2 ANQGSEA. This CDR3 has 13 amino acids. CDR3 nucleotides: TGCAGCGTTACCGACAGGGGGCTAGAGACCCAGTACTTC. It yields the protein CSVTDRGLETQYF.

This clone was observed a few times. This chain uses TRBV7-2 with TRBJ2-1; 9 nucleotides agree with TRBD1. The CDR3 has 14 residues. With V trimmed by 5 bases and J by 8 bases, 7 bases remained unmatched. Germline V lookup: CDR1 SGHTA, CDR2 FQGNSA. The CDR3 sequence: CASSADRGWDEQFF. CDR3 nucleotides: TGTGCCAGCAGCGCGGACAGGGGCTGGGATGAGCAGTTCTTC. Supplemented by reference TRBV7-2 and TRBJ2-1, the full variable domain reads GAGVSQSPSNKVTEKGKDVELRCDPISGHTALYWYRQSLGQGLEFLIYFQGNSAPDKSGLPSDRFSAERTGGSVSTLTIQRTQQEDSAVYLCASSADRGWDEQFFGPGTRLTVL.

This clone was seen a handful of times. V usage is TRBV11-3 and J usage is TRBJ2-1; D gene uncertain. Germline lookup yields CDR1 SGHNT and CDR2 YENEEA. The V end lost 1 base, the J end lost 7 bases, and 8 bases lay between the germline ends. The CDR3 loop spans 13 amino acids. Here the CDR3 reads CASSLGLLNEQFF. CDR3 in DNA: TGTGCCAGCAGCTTAGGACTCTTAAATGAGCAGTTCTTC.

The V and J genes are TRBV30 and TRBJ1-6; D ambiguous. The V end lost 3 bases, the J end lost 7 bases, and 7 bases lay between the germline ends. Looked up from germline, CDR1 is GTSNPN and CDR2 is SVGIG (reference sequence). This CDR3 is 12 amino acids long. CDR3 nucleotides: TGTGCCTGGAGACACACCAATTCACCCCTCCACTTT. Translating it yields CAWRHTNSPLHF.

This clone showed up just a few times. CDR3 DNA: TGTGCCACCCATGCCAGGGAGACAGATACGCAGTATTTT. It encodes CATHARETDTQYF. The chain joins TRBV9 to TRBJ2-3, with D perhaps assigned TRBD1 or TRBD2 (5 bases each). The germline V gene has CDR1 SGDLS and CDR2 YYNGEE. This CDR3 comprises 13 residues. Trimming left V 9 bases short and J 3 bases short, with 14 bases between.

The CDR3 nucleotides are TGTGCCAGCAGCTACAGGGCTGATAGCAATCAGCCCCAGCATTTT. Its protein product is CASSYRADSNQPQHF. The rearrangement links TRBV27 to TRBJ1-5, with a tentative D call TRBD1 (6 bases). The CDR3 has 15 residues. Germline V gives CDR1 MNHEY, CDR2 SMNVEV (reference sequence). V was trimmed by 6 bases and J by 0 bases, leaving 12 bases between them.

The chain is built from TRBV9 and TRBJ1-1; D remains ambiguous. Per germline, CDR1 SGDLS and CDR2 YYNGEE. Between the trimmed V and J ends, which lost 2 bases and 0 bases, there was a span of 14 bases. The CDR3 extends over 16 amino acids. The CDR3 reads CASSVSADRLNTEAFF. The CDR3 bases are TGTGCCAGCAGCGTTAGTGCTGATAGACTGAACACTGAAGCTTTCTTT. Combining the CDR3 with reference TRBV9 and TRBJ1-1 gives the whole variable domain DSGVTQTPKHLITATGQRVTLRCSPRSGDLSVYWYQQSLDQGLQFLIQYYNGEERAKGNILERFSAQQFPDLHSELNLSSLELGDSALYFCASSVSADRLNTEAFFGQGTRLTVV.

The V and J genes are TRBV11-2 and TRBJ2-5, with 8 bases aligning to TRBD2. CDR1 SGHAT and CDR2 FQNNGV come from the germline V gene. V lost 5 bases, J lost 0 bases, and 8 bases stayed unmatched. The CDR3 is 16 residues long. The CDR3 region is CASSHGRDSYQETQYF. CDR3 DNA sequence: TGTGCCAGCAGCCACGGGAGGGACTCGTACCAAGAGACCCAGTACTTC.

The chain joins TRBV5-4 to TRBJ2-3; no clear D gene. The CDR3 sequence is 16 residues long. CDR1 and CDR2 (germline): SGHNT, YYREEE (reference sequence). V was pared by 0 bases and J by 0 bases, with 11 bases between. The CDR3 loop is CASSLASPRSTDTQYF. CDR3 DNA: TGTGCCAGCAGCTTGGCTTCCCCACGGAGCACAGATACGCAGTATTTT.